This T cell receptor beta chain came from a study of blood T cells in healthy people across ages. About the study: Through template switching, about one barcoded beta molecule was captured per two T cells, as measured in model experiments.

Looked up from germline, CDR1 is MNHNY and CDR2 is SVGAGI (reference sequence). This CDR3 is built from 12 residues. As regards this clonotype: The junction shows a germline mismatch at one end, possibly a read error.

Through a sample-barcoded 5' primer and a J-beta primer mix, a second PCR was run for roughly 6 to 12 cycles. A minimum of 2.5 million CDR3-containing paired-end reads was obtained for each sample. TCRdb redid the calling of the 5' RACE reads with MiXCR, one entry per CDR3 protein. The sample records about 1.6 million distinct CDR3 sequences, about 31% being singletons. Per-sample PBMC isolation yielded at least 6 million cells. The chain is built from TRBV6-6 and TRBJ2-3; D unclear. The material sequenced was blood. The sequence was collected from a woman between 25 and 40 years old in good health. In DNA, the CDR3 is TGTACCAGCTCGAGGAGCACAGATACGCAGTATTTT. Translation: CTSSRSTDTQYF.